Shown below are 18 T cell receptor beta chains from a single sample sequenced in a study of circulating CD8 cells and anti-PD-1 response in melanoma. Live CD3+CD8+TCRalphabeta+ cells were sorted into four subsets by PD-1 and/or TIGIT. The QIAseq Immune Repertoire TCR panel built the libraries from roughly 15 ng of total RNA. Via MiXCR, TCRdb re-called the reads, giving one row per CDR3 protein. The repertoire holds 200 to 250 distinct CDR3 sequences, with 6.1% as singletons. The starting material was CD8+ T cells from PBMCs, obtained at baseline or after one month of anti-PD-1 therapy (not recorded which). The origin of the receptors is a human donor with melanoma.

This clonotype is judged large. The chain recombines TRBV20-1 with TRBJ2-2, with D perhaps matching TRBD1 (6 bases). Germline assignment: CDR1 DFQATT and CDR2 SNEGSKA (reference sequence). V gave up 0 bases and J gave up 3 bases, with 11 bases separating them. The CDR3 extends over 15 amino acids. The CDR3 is CSARDGTLDTGELFF. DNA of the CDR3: TGCAGTGCTAGAGATGGGACACTTGACACCGGGGAGCTGTTTTTT.

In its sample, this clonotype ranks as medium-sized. CDR3 in DNA: TGTGCCAGTAGGGAAGGGGGACAGGGCCATACTGAAGCTTTCTTT. It encodes CASREGGQGHTEAFF. The J gene is TRBJ1-1, the V gene TRBV19, with 9 bases matching TRBD1. V dropped 6 bases and J dropped 5; count of bases not matched to a gene: 10. CDR1 and CDR2 (germline): LNHDA, SQIVND (reference sequence). This CDR3 has 15 residues. Full variable domain (outside the CDR3, taken from reference TRBV19 and TRBJ1-1): DGGITQSPKYLFRKEGQNVTLSCEQNLNHDAMYWYRQDPGQGLRLIYYSQIVNDFQKGDIAEGYSVSREKKESFPLTVTSAQKNPTAFYLCASREGGQGHTEAFFGQGTRLTVV.

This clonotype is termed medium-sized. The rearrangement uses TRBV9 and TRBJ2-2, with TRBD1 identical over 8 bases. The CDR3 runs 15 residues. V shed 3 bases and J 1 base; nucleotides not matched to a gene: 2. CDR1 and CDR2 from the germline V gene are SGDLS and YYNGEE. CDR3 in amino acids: CASSGGTGNTGELFF. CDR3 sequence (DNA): TGTGCCAGCAGCGGTGGGACAGGGAACACCGGGGAGCTGTTTTTT.

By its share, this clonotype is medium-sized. The DNA of the CDR3 is TGTGCCAGCAGTGACACGGACAGTCCTAATTCACCCCTCCACTTT. It yields the protein CASSDTDSPNSPLHF. V and J are TRBV6-4 and TRBJ1-6, with a possible D match to TRBD1 (6 bases). This CDR3 has 15 amino acids. Trimming took off 2 bases at V and 6 bases at J, with 11 bases between the two ends. Germline V lookup: CDR1 MRHNA, CDR2 SNTAGT.

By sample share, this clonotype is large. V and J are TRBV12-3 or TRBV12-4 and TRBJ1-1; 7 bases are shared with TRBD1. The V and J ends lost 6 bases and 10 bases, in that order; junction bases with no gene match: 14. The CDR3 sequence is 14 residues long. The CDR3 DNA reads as TGTGCCAGCAGACCAGACAGGGAAGATCGGGCAGCTTTCTTT. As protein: CASRPDREDRAAFF.

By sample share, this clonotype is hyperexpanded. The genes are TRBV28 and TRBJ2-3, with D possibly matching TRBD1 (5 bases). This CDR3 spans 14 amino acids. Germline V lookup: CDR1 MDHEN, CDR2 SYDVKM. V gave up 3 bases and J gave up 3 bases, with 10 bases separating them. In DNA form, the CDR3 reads TGTGCCAGCAGTTTTTTATCAGGGACAGATACGCAGTATTTT. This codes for CASSFLSGTDTQYF.

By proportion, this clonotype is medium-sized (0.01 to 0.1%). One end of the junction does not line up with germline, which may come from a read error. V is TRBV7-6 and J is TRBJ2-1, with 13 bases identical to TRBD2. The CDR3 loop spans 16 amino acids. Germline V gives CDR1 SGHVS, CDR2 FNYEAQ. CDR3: CACSKPGLAGYNEQFF. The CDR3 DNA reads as TGTGCCTGCAGCAAACCGGGACTAGCGGGGTATAATGAGCAGTTCTTC.

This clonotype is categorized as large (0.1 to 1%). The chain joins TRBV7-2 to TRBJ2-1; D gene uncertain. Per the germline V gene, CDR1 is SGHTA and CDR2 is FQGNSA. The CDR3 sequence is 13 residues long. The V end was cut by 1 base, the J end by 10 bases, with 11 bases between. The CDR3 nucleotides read TGTGCCAGCAGCTTAGTTACGATTGGGGAGCAGTTCTTC. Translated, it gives CASSLVTIGEQFF.

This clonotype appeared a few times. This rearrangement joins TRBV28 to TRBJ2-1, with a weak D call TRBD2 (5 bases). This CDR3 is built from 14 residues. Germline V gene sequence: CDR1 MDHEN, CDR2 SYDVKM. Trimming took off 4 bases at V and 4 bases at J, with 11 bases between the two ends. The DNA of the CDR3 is TGTGCCAGCAGTTGGGGTAGCGATTACAATGAGCAGTTCTTC. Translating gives CASSWGSDYNEQFF.

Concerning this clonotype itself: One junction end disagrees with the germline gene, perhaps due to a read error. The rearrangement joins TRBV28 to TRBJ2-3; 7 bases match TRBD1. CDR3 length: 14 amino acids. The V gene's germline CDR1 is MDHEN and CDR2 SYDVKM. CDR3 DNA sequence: TGTGCCAGCAGTTTTTTATCTGGGACAGATACGAAGTATTTT. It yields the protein CASSFLSGTDTKYF.

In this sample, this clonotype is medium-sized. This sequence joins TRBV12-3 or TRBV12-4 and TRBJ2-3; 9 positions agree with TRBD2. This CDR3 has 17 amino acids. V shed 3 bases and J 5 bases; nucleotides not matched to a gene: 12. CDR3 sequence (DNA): TGTGCCAGCAGTTTGTCCCCCGGGCGGGGGGGTGGAGATACGCAGTATTTT. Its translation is CASSLSPGRGGGDTQYF.

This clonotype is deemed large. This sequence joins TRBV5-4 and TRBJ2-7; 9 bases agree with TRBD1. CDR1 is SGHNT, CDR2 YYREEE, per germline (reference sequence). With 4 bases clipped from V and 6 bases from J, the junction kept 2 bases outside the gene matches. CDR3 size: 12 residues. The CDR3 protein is CASSGQGLEQYF. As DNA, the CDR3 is TGTGCCAGCAGCGGACAGGGGCTCGAGCAGTACTTC.

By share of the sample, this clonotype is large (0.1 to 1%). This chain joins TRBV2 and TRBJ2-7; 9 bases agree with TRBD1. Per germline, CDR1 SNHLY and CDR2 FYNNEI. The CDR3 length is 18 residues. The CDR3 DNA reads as TGTGCATCAAATCTGATTCAAGGACAGGGGAGGAGGACCTACGAGCAGTACTTC. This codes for CASNLIQGQGRRTYEQYF.

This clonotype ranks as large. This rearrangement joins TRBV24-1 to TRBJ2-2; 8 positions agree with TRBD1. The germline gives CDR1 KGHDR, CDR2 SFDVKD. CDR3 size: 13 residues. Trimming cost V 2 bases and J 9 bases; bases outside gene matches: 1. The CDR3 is CATSDWTGRELFF. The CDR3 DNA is TGTGCCACCAGTGATTGGACAGGGCGGGAGCTGTTTTTT.

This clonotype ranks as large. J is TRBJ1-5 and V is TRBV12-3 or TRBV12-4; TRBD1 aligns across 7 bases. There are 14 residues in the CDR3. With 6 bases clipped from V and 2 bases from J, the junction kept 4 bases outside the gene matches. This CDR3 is CASRYRGGNQPQHF. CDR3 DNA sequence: TGTGCCAGCAGATACAGGGGAGGCAATCAGCCCCAGCATTTT.

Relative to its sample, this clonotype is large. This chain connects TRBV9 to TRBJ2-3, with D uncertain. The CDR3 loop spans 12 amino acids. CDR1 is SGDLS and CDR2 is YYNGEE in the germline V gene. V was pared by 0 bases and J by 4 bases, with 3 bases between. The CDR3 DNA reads TGTGCCAGCAGCGTAGGGGCAGATACGCAGTATTTT. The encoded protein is CASSVGADTQYF.

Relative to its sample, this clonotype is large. This CDR3 reads CASSSSLSGPGKTQYF. The CDR3 coding sequence is TGTGCCAGCAGTTCATCACTCTCCGGGCCAGGGAAAACCCAGTACTTC. The rearrangement uses TRBV27 and TRBJ2-5, with TRBD1 as a possible D gene (5 bases). With 4 bases removed from V and 8 bases from J, the gap between germline ends came to 23 bases. The germline gives CDR1 MNHEY, CDR2 SMNVEV (reference sequence). The CDR3 spans 16 residues.

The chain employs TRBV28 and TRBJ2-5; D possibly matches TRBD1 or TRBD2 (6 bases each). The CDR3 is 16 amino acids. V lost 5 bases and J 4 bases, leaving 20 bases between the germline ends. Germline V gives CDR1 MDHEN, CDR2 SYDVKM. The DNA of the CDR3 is TGTGCCAGCAGTCCAGAGGATAGGGGGGATCGAGAGACCCAGTACTTC. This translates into CASSPEDRGDRETQYF.